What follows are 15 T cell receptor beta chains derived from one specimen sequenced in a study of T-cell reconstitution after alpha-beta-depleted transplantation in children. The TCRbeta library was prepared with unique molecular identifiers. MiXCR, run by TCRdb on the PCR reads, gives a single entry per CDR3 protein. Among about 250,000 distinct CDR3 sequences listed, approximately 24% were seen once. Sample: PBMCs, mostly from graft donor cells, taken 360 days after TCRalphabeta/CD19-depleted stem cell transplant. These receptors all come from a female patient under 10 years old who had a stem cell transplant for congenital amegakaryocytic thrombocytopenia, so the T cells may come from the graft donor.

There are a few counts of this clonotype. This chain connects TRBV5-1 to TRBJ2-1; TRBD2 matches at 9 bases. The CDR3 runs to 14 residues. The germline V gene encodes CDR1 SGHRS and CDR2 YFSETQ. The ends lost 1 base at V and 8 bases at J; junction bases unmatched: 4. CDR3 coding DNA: TGCGCCAGCAGCTTGAGTAGCGGGGGCGATGAGCAGTTCTTC. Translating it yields CASSLSSGGDEQFF.

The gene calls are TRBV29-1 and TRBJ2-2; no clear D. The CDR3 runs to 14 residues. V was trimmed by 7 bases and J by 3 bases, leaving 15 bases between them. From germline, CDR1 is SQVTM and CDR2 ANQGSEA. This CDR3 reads CSDWLGTYTGELFF. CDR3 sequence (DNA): TGCAGCGATTGGCTGGGAACATACACCGGGGAGCTGTTTTTT.

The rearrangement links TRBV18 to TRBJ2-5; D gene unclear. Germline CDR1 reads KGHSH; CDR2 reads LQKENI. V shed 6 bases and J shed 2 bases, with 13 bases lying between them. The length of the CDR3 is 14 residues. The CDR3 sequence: CASSQRSTQETQYF. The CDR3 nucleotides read TGTGCCAGCTCGCAAAGGAGTACTCAAGAGACCCAGTACTTC.

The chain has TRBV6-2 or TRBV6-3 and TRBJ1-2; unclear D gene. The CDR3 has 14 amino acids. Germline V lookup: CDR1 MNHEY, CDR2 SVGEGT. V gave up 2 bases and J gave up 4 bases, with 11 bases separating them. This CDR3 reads CASSYTEQAYGYTF. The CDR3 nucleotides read TGTGCCAGCAGTTACACCGAGCAGGCCTATGGCTACACCTTC.

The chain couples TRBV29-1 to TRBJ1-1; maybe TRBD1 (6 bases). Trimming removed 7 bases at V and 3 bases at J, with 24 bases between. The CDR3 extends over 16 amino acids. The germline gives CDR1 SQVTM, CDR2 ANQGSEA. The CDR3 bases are TGCAGCGGTATAGGGACATCTCTCTTCCGTGACACTGAAGCTTTCTTT. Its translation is CSGIGTSLFRDTEAFF.

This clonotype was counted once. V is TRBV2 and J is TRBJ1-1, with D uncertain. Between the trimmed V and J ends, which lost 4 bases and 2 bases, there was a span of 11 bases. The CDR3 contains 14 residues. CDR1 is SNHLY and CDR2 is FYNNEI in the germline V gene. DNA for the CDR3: TGTGCCAGCAGTGGGCTGAAACCCAACACTGAAGCTTTCTTT. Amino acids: CASSGLKPNTEAFF. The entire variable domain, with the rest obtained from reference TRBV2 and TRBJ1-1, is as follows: EPEVTQTPSHQVTQMGQEVILRCVPISNHLYFYWYRQILGQKVEFLVSFYNNEISEKSEIFDDQFSVERPDGSNFTLKIRSTKLEDSAMYFCASSGLKPNTEAFFGQGTRLTVV.

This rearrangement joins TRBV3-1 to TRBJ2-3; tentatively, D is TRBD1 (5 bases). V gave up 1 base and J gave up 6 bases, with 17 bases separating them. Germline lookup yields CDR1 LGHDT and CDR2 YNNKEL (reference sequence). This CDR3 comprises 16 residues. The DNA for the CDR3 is TGTGCCAGCAGCCAAGTTGGGGCCCGTCCTTGGGATACGCAGTATTTT. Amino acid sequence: CASSQVGARPWDTQYF.

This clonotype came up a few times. The CDR3 spells CASRGRINEKLFF. The CDR3 bases are TGTGCCAGCAGGGGACGGATTAATGAAAAACTGTTTTTT. The chain recombines TRBV2 with TRBJ1-4, with D possibly being TRBD1 (5 bases). V was clipped by 6 bases and J by 4 bases, with 9 bases between them. Germline V lookup: CDR1 SNHLY, CDR2 FYNNEI. This CDR3 region has 13 residues.

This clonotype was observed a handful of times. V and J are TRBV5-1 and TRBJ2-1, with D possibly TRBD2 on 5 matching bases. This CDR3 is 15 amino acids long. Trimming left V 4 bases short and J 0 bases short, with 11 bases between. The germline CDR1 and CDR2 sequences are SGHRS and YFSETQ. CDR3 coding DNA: TGCGCCAGCAGCCCACTCCGGGACTCCTACAATGAGCAGTTCTTC. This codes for CASSPLRDSYNEQFF.

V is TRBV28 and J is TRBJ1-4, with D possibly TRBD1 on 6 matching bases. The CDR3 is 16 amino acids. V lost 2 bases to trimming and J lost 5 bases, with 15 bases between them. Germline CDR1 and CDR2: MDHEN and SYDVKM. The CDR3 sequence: CASSLAPGQTNEKLFF. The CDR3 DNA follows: TGTGCCAGCAGTTTAGCTCCAGGACAGACGAATGAAAAACTGTTTTTT.

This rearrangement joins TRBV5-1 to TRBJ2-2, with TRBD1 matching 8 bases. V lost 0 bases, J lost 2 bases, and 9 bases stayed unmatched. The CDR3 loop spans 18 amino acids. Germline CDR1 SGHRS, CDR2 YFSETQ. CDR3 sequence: CASSLAWAGGRNTGELFF. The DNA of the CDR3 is TGCGCCAGCAGCTTGGCCTGGGCAGGGGGCCGCAACACCGGGGAGCTGTTTTTT.

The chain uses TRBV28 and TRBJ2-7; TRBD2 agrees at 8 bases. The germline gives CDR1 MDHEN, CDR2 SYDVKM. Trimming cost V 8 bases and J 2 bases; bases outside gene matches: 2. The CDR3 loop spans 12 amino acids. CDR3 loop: CASAGGAYEQYF. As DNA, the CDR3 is TGTGCCAGCGCGGGGGGCGCCTACGAGCAGTACTTC.

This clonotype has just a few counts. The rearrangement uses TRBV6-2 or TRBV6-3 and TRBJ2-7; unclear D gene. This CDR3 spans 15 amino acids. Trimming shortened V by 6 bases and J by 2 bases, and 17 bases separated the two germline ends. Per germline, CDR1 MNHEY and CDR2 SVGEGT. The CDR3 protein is CASRAEPSLAYEQYF. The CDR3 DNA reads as TGTGCCAGCAGGGCAGAGCCTAGTCTCGCCTACGAGCAGTACTTC.

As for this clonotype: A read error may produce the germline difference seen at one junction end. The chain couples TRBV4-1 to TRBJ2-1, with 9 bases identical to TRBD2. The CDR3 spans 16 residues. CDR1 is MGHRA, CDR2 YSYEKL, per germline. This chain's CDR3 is CAGSQDYAGGWNEQFF. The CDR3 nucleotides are TGCGCCGGCAGCCAAGATTACGCGGGAGGGTGGAATGAGCAGTTCTTC.

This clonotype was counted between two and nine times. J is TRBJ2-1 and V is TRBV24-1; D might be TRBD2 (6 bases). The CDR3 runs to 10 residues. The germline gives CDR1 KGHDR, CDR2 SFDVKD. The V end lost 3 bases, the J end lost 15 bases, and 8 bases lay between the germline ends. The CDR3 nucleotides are TGTGCCACCAGTGATGAGGGACTGTTCTTC. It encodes CATSDEGLFF.